The 13 T cell receptor beta chains below all came from one sample that was sequenced in a study of cytomegalovirus exposure and HLA in healthy donors. With 60 Vbeta and 13 Jbeta primers, the PCR was carried out. Only in-frame clones appear in the TCRdb table, and some are missing; sequencing was by immunoSEQ multiplex PCR. Of around 110,000 clones listed, around 64% are singletons. Sequenced: PBMCs. Source of these receptors: a man aged 25 to 40 in good health and CMV-seropositive.

The gene calls are TRBV2 and TRBJ1-2, with 9 bases aligning to TRBD1. The V segment lost 4 bases and the J segment 2 bases; nucleotides outside the gene matches: 2. The CDR3 has 14 amino acids. The germline V gene encodes CDR1 SNHLY and CDR2 FYNNEI. The CDR3 loop is CASSGQGVNYGYTF. The CDR3 bases are TGTGCCAGCAGTGGACAGGGGGTAAACTATGGCTACACCTTC.

This clone has only a few counts. This chain joins TRBV15 and TRBJ2-7; 7 nucleotides align to TRBD1. The CDR3 totals 11 residues. Germline-derived CDR1 and CDR2 are LNHNV and YYDKDF (reference sequence). V was pared by 5 bases and J by 8 bases, with 3 bases of the junction left unmatched. This CDR3 reads CATSGGQKQYF. The CDR3 nucleotides read TGTGCCACCAGCGGGGGACAGAAGCAGTACTTC.

This sequence joins TRBV6-1 and TRBJ2-3, with a weak D call TRBD1 (6 bases). Between the trimmed V and J ends, which lost 4 bases and 1 base, there was a span of 18 bases. The CDR3 length is 17 residues. In germline, CDR1 is MNHNS, CDR2 SASEGT. The CDR3 nucleotides read TGTGCCAGCAGTGGACCCACAGGGATCTTGGGCACAGATACGCAGTATTTT. Its protein is CASSGPTGILGTDTQYF.

The genes are TRBV11-3 and TRBJ2-1, with a possible D match to TRBD2 (5 bases). Trimming removed 5 bases from V and 0 bases from J, with 14 bases in between. Germline V gives CDR1 SGHNT, CDR2 YENEEA. This CDR3 region has 16 residues. The DNA of the CDR3 is TGTGCCAGCAGCCCCCTCGGGATCCACTCCTACAATGAGCAGTTCTTC. It specifies CASSPLGIHSYNEQFF.

The chain uses TRBV19 and TRBJ1-2; TRBD1 matches 10 bases. The V and J ends lost 2 bases and 4 bases, in that order; junction bases with no gene match: 7. The CDR3 runs 16 residues. Per germline, CDR1 LNHDA and CDR2 SQIVND (reference sequence). As DNA, the CDR3 is TGTGCCAGTAGTATAACCGCGGGACAGGGGAGCTATGGCTACACCTTC. As protein: CASSITAGQGSYGYTF.

The V and J genes are TRBV27 and TRBJ2-3, with 11 bases identical to TRBD2. V shed 3 bases, J shed 0 bases, and the junction held 5 bases outside the gene matches. Germline-derived CDR1 and CDR2 are MNHEY and SMNVEV (reference sequence). CDR3 length equals 17 residues. CDR3 nucleotide sequence: TGTGCCAGCAGTTTCCCAGGGACTAGCGGTAGCACAGATACGCAGTATTTT. It codes for CASSFPGTSGSTDTQYF.

In this sample, this clone turned up a few times. The V and J genes are TRBV27 and TRBJ2-7, with D perhaps matching TRBD2 (6 bases). Germline CDR1 MNHEY, CDR2 SMNVEV (reference sequence). The CDR3 sequence is 13 residues long. Trimming removed 2 bases from V and 10 bases from J, with 15 bases in between. CDR3: CASSLKTGANQYV. As DNA, the CDR3 is TGTGCCAGCAGTTTAAAGACGGGAGCAAACCAGTACGTC.

The rearrangement joins TRBV6-5 to TRBJ2-1; TRBD1 aligns across 7 bases. The V gene's germline CDR1 is MNHEY and CDR2 SVGAGI. Trimming at V came to 6 bases and at J to 7 bases, leaving 9 bases not matched to a gene. The CDR3 sequence is 14 residues long. The CDR3 sequence is CASSPTRDRNEQFF. The CDR3 coding sequence is TGTGCCAGCAGCCCTACCCGGGACAGAAATGAGCAGTTCTTC.

The V gene is TRBV7-3, the J gene TRBJ2-7; 7 nucleotides agree with TRBD2. The CDR3 is 16 residues long. With V trimmed by 1 base and J by 2 bases, 8 bases remained unmatched. The germline V gene has CDR1 SGHTA and CDR2 FQGTGA. CDR3 loop: CASSLRPLADPYEQYF. CDR3 coding DNA: TGTGCCAGCAGCTTAAGGCCCCTAGCGGATCCCTACGAGCAGTACTTC.

CDR3 residues: CASSTTGSSSHSYTF. CDR3 bases: TGCGCCAGCAGCACTACAGGGTCCTCCTCCCACAGCTACACCTTC. The chain uses TRBV5-1 and TRBJ1-2, with D possibly being TRBD1 (6 bases). Trimming cost V 4 bases and J 9 bases, with 22 bases left between them. The CDR3 consists of 15 residues. The germline V gene encodes CDR1 SGHRS and CDR2 YFSETQ.

The chain recombines TRBV12-5 with TRBJ1-1; D perhaps matches TRBD1 (5 bases). This CDR3 spans 13 amino acids. The germline V gene has CDR1 LGHNT and CDR2 FRNRAP. Between the trimmed V and J ends, which lost 5 bases and 5 bases, there was a span of 12 bases. This CDR3 reads CASGHQGSTEAFF. The CDR3, as DNA: TGTGCTAGTGGTCACCAGGGTAGTACTGAAGCTTTCTTT.

In regard to this clone: The germline gene is not matched at one end of the junction; a read error may be the cause. The rearrangement links TRBV6-1 to TRBJ2-1; 11 bases map to TRBD2. CDR3 length equals 16 residues. In germline, CDR1 is MNHNS, CDR2 SASEGT. The CDR3 coding sequence is TGTGCCAGCAGCGAAGCCGGGACTAGCGGCTACAATGAGCAGTTCTTC. The encoded protein is CASSEAGTSGYNEQFF.

The chain employs TRBV4-2 and TRBJ1-5; no clear D gene. V lost 0 bases and J lost 0, with 21 bases in between. The germline V gene encodes CDR1 LGHNA and CDR2 YNFKEQ. The length of the CDR3 is 20 residues. The CDR3 region is CASSQEDGARSGNSNQPQHF. CDR3 nucleotide sequence: TGTGCCAGCAGCCAAGAAGATGGTGCCAGGTCGGGAAATAGCAATCAGCCCCAGCATTTT.